The clone carrying this T cell receptor (beta chain) showed up just once. Its matching antigen is unknown. The data are from a study of cytomegalovirus exposure and HLA in healthy donors. Study-level points and caveats: The authors listed 164 TCR beta chains as cytomegalovirus-associated. Later analysis indicated greater clonal expansion among HLA-associated TCR beta chains than among equally common other chains.

The PCR employed 60 Vbeta primers together with 13 Jbeta primers. The repertoire was sequenced with immunoSEQ multiplex PCR; TCRdb's copy has only in-frame clones and lacks some. The table has 140,000 to 150,000 clones, roughly three fifths seen once. CDR1 and CDR2 (germline): LGHNA, YSLEER. Trimming removed 1 base at V and 5 bases at J, with 17 bases between. CDR3 size: 16 residues. The receptor's source is a woman aged 60 to 75 in good health and CMV-seronegative. The chain uses TRBV4-3 and TRBJ2-5, with D maybe TRBD2 (6 bases). Sequenced material: PBMCs. CDR3 bases: TGCGCCAGCAGCCAAGGGGGAGACTGGGCGGGGGAGACCCAGTACTTC. It codes for CASSQGGDWAGETQYF.